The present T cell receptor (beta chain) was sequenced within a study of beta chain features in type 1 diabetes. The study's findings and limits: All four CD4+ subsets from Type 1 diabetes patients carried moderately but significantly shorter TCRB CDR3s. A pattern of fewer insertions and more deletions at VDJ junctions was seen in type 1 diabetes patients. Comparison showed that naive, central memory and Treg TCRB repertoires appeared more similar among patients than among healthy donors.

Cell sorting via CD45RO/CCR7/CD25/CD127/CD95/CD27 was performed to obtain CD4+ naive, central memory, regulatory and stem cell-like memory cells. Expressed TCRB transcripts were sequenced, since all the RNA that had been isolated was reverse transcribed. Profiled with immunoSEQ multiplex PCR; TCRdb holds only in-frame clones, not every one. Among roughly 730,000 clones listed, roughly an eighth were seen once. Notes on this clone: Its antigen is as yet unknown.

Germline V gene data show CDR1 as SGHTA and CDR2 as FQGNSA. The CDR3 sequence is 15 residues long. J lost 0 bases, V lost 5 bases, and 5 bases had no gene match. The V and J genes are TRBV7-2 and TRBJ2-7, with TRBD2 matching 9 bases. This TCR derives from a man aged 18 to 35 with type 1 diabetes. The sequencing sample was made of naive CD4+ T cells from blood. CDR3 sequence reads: CASSTIAGASYEQYF. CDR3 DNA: TGTGCCAGCAGCACCATAGCGGGGGCCTCCTACGAGCAGTACTTC. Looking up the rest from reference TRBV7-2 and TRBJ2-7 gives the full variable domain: GAGVSQSPSNKVTEKGKDVELRCDPISGHTALYWYRQSLGQGLEFLIYFQGNSAPDKSGLPSDRFSAERTGGSVSTLTIQRTQQEDSAVYLCASSTIAGASYEQYFGPGTRLTVT.